This T cell receptor beta chain was found in a study of control samples from healthy donors and cancer patients. This table comes from immunoSEQ multiplex PCR, and its TCRdb copy is limited to in-frame clones, with some not included. The table has some 110,000 clones, roughly 93% seen once. CDR1 is SGDLS and CDR2 is YYNGEE in the germline V gene. This CDR3 comprises 17 residues. Trimming took 2 bases from V and 4 from J, leaving 16 bases between them. The sequence derives from a young man in good health. Sequencing was done on a sample of blood. The V and J genes are TRBV9 and TRBJ2-6; TRBD2 is a possible D gene (6 bases). Here the CDR3 reads CASSVSAGSSGANVLTF. CDR3 in DNA: TGTGCCAGCAGCGTCTCCGCGGGGAGTTCGGGGGCCAACGTCCTGACTTTC.